The rows below give T cell receptor beta chains drawn from one sample of a study of T cell responses to AZD1222 COVID-19 vaccine. The data were produced by immunoSEQ multiplex PCR, yet TCRdb's version contains in-frame clones alone and is incomplete. The repertoire holds 150,000 to 200,000 clones, with 85% to 90% as singletons. The input for sequencing was peripheral blood, taken 28 days after the second AZD1222 dose. The source of these receptors is an adult who received the AZD1222 COVID-19 vaccine. CDR3s include the opening cysteine and the closing phenylalanine or tryptophan. D genes are given only for firm matches.

TRBV7-2,TRBJ2-7,TRBD2,14,CASSRTSGSYEQYF
TRBV7-9,TRBJ2-7,TRBD1,15,CASSFAGTGGHEQYF
TRBV6-5,TRBJ2-7,TRBD1,14,CASSYRDRAYEQYF
TRBV7-2,TRBJ2-3,.,13,CASSLGPSDTQYF
TRBV2,TRBJ1-4,.,15,CASSFGVRAQEKLFF
TRBV5-4,TRBJ1-2,.,17,CASSLPGTEAFLYGYTF
TRBV9,TRBJ1-1,.,15,CASSVGGGPGAEAFF
TRBV7-2,TRBJ1-6,TRBD1,15,CASSLQGSLNSPLHF
TRBV27,TRBJ2-3,.,11,CASSPPDTQYF
TRBV7-6,TRBJ2-1,.,15,CASSLDYSGYNEQFF
TRBV28,TRBJ2-3,.,15,CASLSPPAFVDTQYF
TRBV9,TRBJ2-3,TRBD2,18,CASSAGTSGSRGPDTQYF
TRBV16,TRBJ1-3,.,15,CASSQSAQTGNTIYF
TRBV12-3/TRBV12-4,TRBJ1-2,TRBD1,13,CASSLGQGNGYTF
TRBV19,TRBJ2-2,TRBD2,16,CASMELADANTGELFF
TRBV19,TRBJ1-1,.,11,CASGGNTEAFF
TRBV18,TRBJ1-3,.,16,CASSPGQASSGNTIYF
TRBV14,TRBJ1-4,.,13,CASSRAENEKLFF
TRBV5-1,TRBJ2-1,TRBD2,14,CASRPIAGAYEQFF
TRBV15,TRBJ2-2,.,16,CATSRDRDVDTGELFF
TRBV4-1,TRBJ2-2,TRBD1,17,CASSQEKDRGWTGELFF
TRBV10-3,TRBJ2-5,.,13,CAISRDLQETQYF
TRBV18,TRBJ2-7,TRBD2,17,CASSLQRPREVIGEQYF
TRBV27,TRBJ1-6,.,17,CASSRDGGGPYNSPLHF
TRBV5-6,TRBJ2-5,.,15,CASSLLRRSQETQYF
TRBV14,TRBJ2-7,TRBD2,14,CASSLRTRDYEQYF
TRBV19,TRBJ1-5,TRBD1,17,CASRQRDRDPGNQPQHF
TRBV4-1,TRBJ2-1,TRBD2,16,CASSHPRGASGREQFF